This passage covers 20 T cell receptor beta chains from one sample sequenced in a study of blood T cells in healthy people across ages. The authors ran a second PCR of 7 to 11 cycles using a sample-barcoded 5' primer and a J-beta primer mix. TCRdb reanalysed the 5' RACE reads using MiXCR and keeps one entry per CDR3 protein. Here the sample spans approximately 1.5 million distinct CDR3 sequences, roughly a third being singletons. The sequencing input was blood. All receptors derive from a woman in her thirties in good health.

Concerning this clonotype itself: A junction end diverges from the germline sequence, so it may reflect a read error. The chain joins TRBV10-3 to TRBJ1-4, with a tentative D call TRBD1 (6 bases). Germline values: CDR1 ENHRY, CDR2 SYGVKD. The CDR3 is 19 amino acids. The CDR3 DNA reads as TGTGCCATTAGTGATGGGGGGTTCAACAGGGTTCCGGGGGCAGAAAAACTGTTTTTT. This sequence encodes CAISDGGFNRVPGAEKLFF.

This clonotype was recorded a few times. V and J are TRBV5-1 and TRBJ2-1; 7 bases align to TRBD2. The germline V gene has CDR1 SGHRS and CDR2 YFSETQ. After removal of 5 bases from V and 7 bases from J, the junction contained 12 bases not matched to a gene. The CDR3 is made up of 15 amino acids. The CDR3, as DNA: TGCGCCAGCAGTGCGGGAGTGAGAAGTTCAAATGAGCAGTTCTTC. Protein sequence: CASSAGVRSSNEQFF.

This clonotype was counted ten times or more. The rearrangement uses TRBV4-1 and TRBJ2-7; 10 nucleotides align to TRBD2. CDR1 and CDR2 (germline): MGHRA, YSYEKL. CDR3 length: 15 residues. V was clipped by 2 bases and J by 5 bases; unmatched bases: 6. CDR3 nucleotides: TGCGCCAGCAGCCAAAGACTAGCGGGCCCCAACGAGCAGTACTTC. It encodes CASSQRLAGPNEQYF.

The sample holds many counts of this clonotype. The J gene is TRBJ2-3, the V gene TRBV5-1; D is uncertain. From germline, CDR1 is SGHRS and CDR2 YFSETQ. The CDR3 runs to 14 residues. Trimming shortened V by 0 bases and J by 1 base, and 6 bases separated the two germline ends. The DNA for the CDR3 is TGCGCCAGCAGCTTGGAGGTGGGCACAGATACGCAGTATTTT. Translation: CASSLEVGTDTQYF.

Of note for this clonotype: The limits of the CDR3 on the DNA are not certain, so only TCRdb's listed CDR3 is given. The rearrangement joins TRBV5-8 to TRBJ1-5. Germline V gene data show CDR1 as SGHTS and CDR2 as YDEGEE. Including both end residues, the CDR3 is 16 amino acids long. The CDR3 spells CASLPIPGTSGQPQHF.

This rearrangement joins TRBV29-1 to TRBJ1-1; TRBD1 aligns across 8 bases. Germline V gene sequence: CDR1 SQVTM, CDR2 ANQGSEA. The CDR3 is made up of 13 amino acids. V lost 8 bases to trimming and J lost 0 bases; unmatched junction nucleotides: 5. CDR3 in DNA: TGCAGCACCTCGACAGGGGTGAACACTGAAGCTTTCTTT. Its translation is CSTSTGVNTEAFF.

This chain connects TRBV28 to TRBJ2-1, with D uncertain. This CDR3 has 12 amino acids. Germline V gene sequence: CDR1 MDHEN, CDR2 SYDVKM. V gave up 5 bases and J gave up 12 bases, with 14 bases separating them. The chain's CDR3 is CASSPPRIVQFF. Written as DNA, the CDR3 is TGTGCCAGCAGTCCGCCCAGGATTGTGCAGTTCTTC.

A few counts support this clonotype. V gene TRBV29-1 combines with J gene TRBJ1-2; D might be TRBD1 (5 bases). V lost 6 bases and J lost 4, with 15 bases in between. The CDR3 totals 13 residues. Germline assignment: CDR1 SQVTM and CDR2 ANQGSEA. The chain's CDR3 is CSVSEGILYGYTF. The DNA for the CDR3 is TGCAGCGTCTCAGAGGGGATTCTCTATGGCTACACCTTC.

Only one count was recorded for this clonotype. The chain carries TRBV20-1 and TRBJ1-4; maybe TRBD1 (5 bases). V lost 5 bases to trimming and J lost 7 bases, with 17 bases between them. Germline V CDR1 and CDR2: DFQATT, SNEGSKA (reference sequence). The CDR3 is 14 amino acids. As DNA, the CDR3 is TGCAGTGCTTCGAGACAGTTGAGCGGTGAAAAACTGTTTTTT. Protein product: CSASRQLSGEKLFF.

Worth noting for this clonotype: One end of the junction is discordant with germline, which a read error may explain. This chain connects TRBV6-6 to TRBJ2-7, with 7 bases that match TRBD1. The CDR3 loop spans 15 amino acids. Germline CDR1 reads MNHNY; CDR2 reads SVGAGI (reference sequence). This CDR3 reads CAGSYLRDSAYEQYF. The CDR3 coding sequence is TGTGCCGGCAGTTACCTCCGGGACAGTGCCTACGAGCAGTACTTC.

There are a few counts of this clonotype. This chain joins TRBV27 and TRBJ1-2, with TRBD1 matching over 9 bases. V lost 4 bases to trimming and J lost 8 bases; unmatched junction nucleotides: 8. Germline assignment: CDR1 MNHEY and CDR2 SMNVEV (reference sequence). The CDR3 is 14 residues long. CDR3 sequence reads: CASSWSDRGYGYTF. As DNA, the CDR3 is TGTGCCAGCAGTTGGAGTGACAGGGGGTACGGCTACACCTTC.

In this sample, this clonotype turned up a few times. CDR3 sequence reads: CASSLTGRERLQETQYF. CDR3 DNA: TGTGCCAGCAGCTTGACGGGGCGGGAGAGGCTACAAGAGACCCAGTACTTC. The rearrangement links TRBV5-5 to TRBJ2-5; 7 nucleotides agree with TRBD2. The junction had 11 bases not matched to a gene; V was cut back by 1 base and J by 2 bases. The CDR3 length is 17 residues. Germline V gene sequence: CDR1 SGHKS, CDR2 YYEKEE (reference sequence). The full variable domain, its missing parts supplied by reference TRBV5-5 and TRBJ2-5, is DAGVTQSPTHLIKTRGQQVTLRCSPISGHKSVSWYQQVLGQGPQFIFQYYEKEERGRGNFPDRFSARQFPNYSSELNVNALLLGDSALYLCASSLTGRERLQETQYFGPGTRLLVL.

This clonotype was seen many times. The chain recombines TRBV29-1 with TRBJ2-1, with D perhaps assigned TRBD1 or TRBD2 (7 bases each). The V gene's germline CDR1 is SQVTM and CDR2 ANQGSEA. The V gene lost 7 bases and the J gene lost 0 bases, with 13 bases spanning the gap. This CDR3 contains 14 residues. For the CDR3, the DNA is TGCAGCGCAGGGGGGGCGAGCTCCTACAATGAGCAGTTCTTC. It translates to CSAGGASSYNEQFF.

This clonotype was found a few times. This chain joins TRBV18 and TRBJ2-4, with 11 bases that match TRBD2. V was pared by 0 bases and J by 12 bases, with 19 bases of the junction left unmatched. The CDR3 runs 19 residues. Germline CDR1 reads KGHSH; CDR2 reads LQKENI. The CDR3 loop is CASSPPISLAGGRGLRQYF. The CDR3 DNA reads TGTGCCAGCTCACCACCGATAAGCCTAGCGGGAGGACGCGGGTTGCGTCAGTACTTC.

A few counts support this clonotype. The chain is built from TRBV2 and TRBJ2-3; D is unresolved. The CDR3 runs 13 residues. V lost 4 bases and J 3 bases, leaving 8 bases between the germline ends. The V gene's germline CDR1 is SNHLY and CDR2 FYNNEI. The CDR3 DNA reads TGTGCCAGCAGTGGAGAGAGAACAGATACGCAGTATTTT. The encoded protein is CASSGERTDTQYF.

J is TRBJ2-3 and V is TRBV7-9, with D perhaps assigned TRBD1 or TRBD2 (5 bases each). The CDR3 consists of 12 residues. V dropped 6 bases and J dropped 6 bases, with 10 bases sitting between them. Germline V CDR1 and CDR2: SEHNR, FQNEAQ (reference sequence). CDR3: CASREGEDTQYF. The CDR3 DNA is TGTGCCAGCAGAGAAGGGGAGGATACGCAGTATTTT.

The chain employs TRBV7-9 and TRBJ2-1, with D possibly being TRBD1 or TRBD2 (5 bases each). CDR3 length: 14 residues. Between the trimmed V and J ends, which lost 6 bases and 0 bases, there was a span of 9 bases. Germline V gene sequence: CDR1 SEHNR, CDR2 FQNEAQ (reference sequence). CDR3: CASRGDHSYNEQFF. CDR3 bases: TGTGCCAGCAGGGGGGACCACTCCTACAATGAGCAGTTCTTC.

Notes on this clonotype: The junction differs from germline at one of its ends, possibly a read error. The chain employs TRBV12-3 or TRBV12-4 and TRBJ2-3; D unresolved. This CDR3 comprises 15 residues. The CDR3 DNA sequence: TGTGCCAGCAGTTTCGGAAGGGCGAGCGCAGATACGGAGTATTTT. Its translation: CASSFGRASADTEYF.

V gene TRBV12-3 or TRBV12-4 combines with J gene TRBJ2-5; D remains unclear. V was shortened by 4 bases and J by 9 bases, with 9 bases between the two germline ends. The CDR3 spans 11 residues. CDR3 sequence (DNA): TGTGCCAGCAGTTCCTACGGTCCCCAGTACTTC. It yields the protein CASSSYGPQYF.

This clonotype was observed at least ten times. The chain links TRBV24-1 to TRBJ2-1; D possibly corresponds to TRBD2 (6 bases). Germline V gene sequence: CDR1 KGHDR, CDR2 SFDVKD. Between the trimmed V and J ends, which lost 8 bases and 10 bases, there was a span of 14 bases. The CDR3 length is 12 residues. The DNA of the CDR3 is TGTGCCACCATGGCGGGGTACGGCGAGCAGTTCTTC. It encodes CATMAGYGEQFF.